This T cell receptor beta chain is drawn from a study of blood T cell repertoires in COVID-19. Cohort assignment relied on participant-reported clinical history. The CDR3 is made up of 18 amino acids. Trimming cost V 4 bases and J 4 bases; bases outside gene matches: 19. From germline, CDR1 is SGHRS and CDR2 YFSETQ. TCRdb keeps only in-frame clones here, not all; method: immunoSEQ multiplex PCR. The sample carries 200,000 to 250,000 clones, just over 85% recorded once. This clone was counted a single time. V usage is TRBV5-1 and J usage is TRBJ2-5; 7 nucleotides match TRBD1. The sequence was obtained from a woman aged 40-49 years with acute COVID-19. What was sequenced was PBMCs or T cells enriched from blood (not recorded which). The CDR3 DNA follows: TGCGCCAGCAGCCTCCTCAAACAGGGGTGGTGGTCCACAGAGACCCAGTACTTC. It is translated as CASSLLKQGWWSTETQYF.